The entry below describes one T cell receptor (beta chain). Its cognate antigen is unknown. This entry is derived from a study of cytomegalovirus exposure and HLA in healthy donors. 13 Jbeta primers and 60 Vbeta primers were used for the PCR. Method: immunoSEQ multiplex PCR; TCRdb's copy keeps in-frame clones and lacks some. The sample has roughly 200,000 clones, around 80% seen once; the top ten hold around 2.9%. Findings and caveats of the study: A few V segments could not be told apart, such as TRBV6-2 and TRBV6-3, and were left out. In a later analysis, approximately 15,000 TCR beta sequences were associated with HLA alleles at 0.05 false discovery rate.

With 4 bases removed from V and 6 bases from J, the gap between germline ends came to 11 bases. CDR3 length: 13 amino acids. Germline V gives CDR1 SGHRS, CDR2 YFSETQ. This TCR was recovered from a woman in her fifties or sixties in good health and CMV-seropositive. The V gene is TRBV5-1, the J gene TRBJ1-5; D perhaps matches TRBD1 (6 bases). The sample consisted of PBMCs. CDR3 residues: CASSLQGGQPQHF. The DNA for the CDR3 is TGCGCCAGCAGCCTACAGGGTGGTCAGCCCCAGCATTTT. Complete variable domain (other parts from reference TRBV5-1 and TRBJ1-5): KAGVTQTPRYLIKTRGQQVTLSCSPISGHRSVSWYQQTPGQGLQFLFEYFSETQRNKGNFPGRFSGRQFSNSRSEMNVSTLELGDSALYLCASSLQGGQPQHFGDGTRLSIL.